Below, one T cell receptor beta chain is given with its context. From germline, CDR1 is LGHDT and CDR2 YNNKEL (reference sequence). The CDR3 is 14 amino acids. The V end lost 6 bases, the J end lost 0 bases, and 12 bases lay between the germline ends. In the original workflow: How many nucleated cells were present was estimated from reference gene primer amplification. The protocol was immunoSEQ multiplex PCR, while the TCRdb copy is restricted to in-frame clones and leaves out a portion. V, J and clone size were drawn from that table, and D and trimming were deduced from the DNA. The table lists about 200,000 clones, around 90% of them singletons. This sample is part of a study of blood T cell repertoires in COVID-19. Across the whole study: Sites in the United States, Italy and Spain provided acute and convalescent COVID-19 samples. PBMCs, B-cell-depleted T cells, or T cells provided the cDNA or gDNA that made up the material.

The chain links TRBV3-1 (or the pseudogene TRBV3-2) to TRBJ2-7; a weak D match, TRBD1 (6 bases). The sequenced sample was peripheral blood. The receptor was derived from a man aged 50-59 years with acute or convalescent COVID-19. CDR3 in amino acids: CASRMTGSSYEQYF. The CDR3 bases are TGTGCCAGCAGAATGACAGGTTCCTCCTACGAGCAGTACTTC.